This note documents a single T cell receptor beta chain sequence. The antigen is undetermined. CDR3 length equals 13 residues. Germline values: CDR1 SGHRS, CDR2 YFSETQ. Trimming pared 3 bases from V and 7 bases from J, leaving 13 bases between. For sorted subsets, roughly 200 ng DNA per replicate equaled about 27,000 T cell genomes. This table comes from immunoSEQ multiplex PCR, and its TCRdb copy is limited to in-frame clones, with some not included. The table records under 700,000 clones, 90% to 95% of them present only once. The data stem from a study of shared clonotypes between healthy human individuals. On the study more broadly: CD4 naive and memory got three plates each, CD8 naive two, CD8 memory one. Study-wide results and caveats: Larger estimated richness was generally seen in naive subsets than in memory subsets.

The naive CD8 population came from CD45RO-negative cells selected for CCR7, without terminally differentiated effector memory CD45RA+ cells. The specimen was naive CD8+ T cells sorted from blood. V gene TRBV5-1 combines with J gene TRBJ1-1, with D tentatively TRBD1 (5 bases). The source of this sequence is a woman between 25 and 40 years old in good health. CDR3 sequence (DNA): TGCGCCAGCAGCTCTGACAGTTCCTATGAAGCTTTCTTT. Protein: CASSSDSSYEAFF. The variable domain in full, completed from reference TRBV5-1 and TRBJ1-1, reads KAGVTQTPRYLIKTRGQQVTLSCSPISGHRSVSWYQQTPGQGLQFLFEYFSETQRNKGNFPGRFSGRQFSNSRSEMNVSTLELGDSALYLCASSSDSSYEAFFGQGTRLTVV.